The clone carrying this T cell receptor beta chain was observed many times. Antigen specificity is unknown. The data stem from a study of T cells after yellow fever vaccination. Notes on the study in general: Abundant clonotypes from the bulk population could contaminate FACS-sorted repertoires. At 95% to 98% for CD4 and just over 85% for CD8, most primary-vaccination clones showed up again after the booster.

V lost 6 bases and J 5 bases, leaving 13 bases between the germline ends. Germline V gene sequence: CDR1 SGHTA, CDR2 FQGNSA. CDR3 length: 13 residues. TCR cDNA, made by 5'RACE template switching, carried an added universal primer site and UMIs. TCRdb reprocessed the 5' RACE reads with MiXCR, giving one entry per CDR3 protein. Seen here are some 260,000 distinct CDR3 sequences, over 4.5% observed once, and the top ten hold roughly 3.3%. The clonotype was recovered from a man between 18 and 35 years old who received the YFV17D yellow fever vaccine. V usage is TRBV7-2 and J usage is TRBJ1-1; D might be TRBD1 (5 bases). Sequencing was performed on CD4+ T cells sorted from PBMCs, taken on the day of the yellow fever booster vaccination. CDR3 DNA sequence: TGTGCCAGCAGACAGGATAGGAGTACTGAAGCTTTCTTT. This encodes CASRQDRSTEAFF.